Below, one T cell receptor beta chain is given with its context. This record belongs to a study of blood T cell repertoires in COVID-19. In the study overall: COVID-19 samples collected from the United States, Italy and Spain covered acute and convalescent phases. Sources were T cells, B-cell-depleted T cells, or PBMCs; the material itself was cDNA or gDNA.

Authors' methods: Amplifying reference gene primers gave estimates of nucleated cell counts. Assay: immunoSEQ multiplex PCR; the TCRdb copy retains only in-frame clones and omits some. Clone size and V and J calls were adopted from that table, with D and trimming inferred from the DNA. The profile shows approximately 460,000 clones, roughly nine tenths of them singletons. Followed longitudinally, the Seattle patients had been enrolled during active infection. The V gene's germline CDR1 is PRHDT and CDR2 FYEKMQ (reference sequence). The CDR3 contains 12 residues. The V gene lost 2 bases and the J gene lost 6 bases, with 6 bases spanning the gap.

The TCR sequence derives from a man between 18 and 35 years old with COVID-19, enrolled during active disease. The sample consisted of peripheral blood. This rearrangement joins TRBV13 to TRBJ2-3, with a weak D call TRBD1 (5 bases). CDR3 DNA: TGTGCCAGCAGCTTATGGGGCGATACGCAGTATTTT. Amino acid sequence: CASSLWGDTQYF.